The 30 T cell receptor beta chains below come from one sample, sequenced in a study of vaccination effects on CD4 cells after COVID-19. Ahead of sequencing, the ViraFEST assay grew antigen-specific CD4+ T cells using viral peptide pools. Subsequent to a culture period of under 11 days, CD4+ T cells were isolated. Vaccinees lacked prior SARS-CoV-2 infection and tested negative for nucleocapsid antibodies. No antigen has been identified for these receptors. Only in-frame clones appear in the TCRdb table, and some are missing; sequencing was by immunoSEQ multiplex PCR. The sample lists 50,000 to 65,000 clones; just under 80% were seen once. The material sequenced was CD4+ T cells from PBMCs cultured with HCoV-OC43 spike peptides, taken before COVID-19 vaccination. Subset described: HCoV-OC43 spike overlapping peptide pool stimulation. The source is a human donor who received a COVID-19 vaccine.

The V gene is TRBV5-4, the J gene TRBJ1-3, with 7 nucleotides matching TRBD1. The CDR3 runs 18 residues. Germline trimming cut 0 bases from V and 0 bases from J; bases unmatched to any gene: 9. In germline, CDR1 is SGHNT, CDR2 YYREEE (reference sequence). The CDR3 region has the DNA TGTGCCAGCAGCTTGGGGGGGACAGCGACGAGCTCTGGAAACACCATATATTTT. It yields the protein CASSLGGTATSSGNTIYF.

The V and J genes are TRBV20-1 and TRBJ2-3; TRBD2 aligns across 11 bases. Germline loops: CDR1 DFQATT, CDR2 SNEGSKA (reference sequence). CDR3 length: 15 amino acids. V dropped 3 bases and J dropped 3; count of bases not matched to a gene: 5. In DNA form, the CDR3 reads TGCAGTGCTAGTGAGGCTAGCGGGGGGACAGATACGCAGTATTTT. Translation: CSASEASGGTDTQYF.

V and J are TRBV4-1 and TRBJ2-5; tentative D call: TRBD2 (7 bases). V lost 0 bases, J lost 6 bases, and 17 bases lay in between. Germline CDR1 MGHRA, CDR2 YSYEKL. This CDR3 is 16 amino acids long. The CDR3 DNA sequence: TGCGCCAGCAGCCAAGAAGGGGGGGCAAGGGGACAGACCCAGTACTTC. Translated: CASSQEGGARGQTQYF.

CDR3 bases: TGTGCCAGCAGCTTTCAGGGACAGGGGTTATTGGATGAGCAGTTCTTC. Protein: CASSFQGQGLLDEQFF. The chain has TRBV7-2 and TRBJ2-1, with 10 bases fitting TRBD1. The germline V gene has CDR1 SGHTA and CDR2 FQGNSA. This CDR3 is 16 amino acids long. Trimming cost V 3 bases and J 8 bases; bases outside gene matches: 10. Full variable domain (outside the CDR3, taken from reference TRBV7-2 and TRBJ2-1): GAGVSQSPSNKVTEKGKDVELRCDPISGHTALYWYRQSLGQGLEFLIYFQGNSAPDKSGLPSDRFSAERTGGSVSTLTIQRTQQEDSAVYLCASSFQGQGLLDEQFFGPGTRLTVL.

CDR3 bases: TGCAGCGTTCACAGGGGGCTTAATGGCTACACCTTC. Encoded protein: CSVHRGLNGYTF. This rearrangement joins TRBV29-1 to TRBJ1-2; TRBD1 agrees at 9 bases. Germline V gives CDR1 SQVTM, CDR2 ANQGSEA. The CDR3 is made up of 12 amino acids. Germline trimming cut 5 bases from V and 6 bases from J; bases unmatched to any gene: 4.

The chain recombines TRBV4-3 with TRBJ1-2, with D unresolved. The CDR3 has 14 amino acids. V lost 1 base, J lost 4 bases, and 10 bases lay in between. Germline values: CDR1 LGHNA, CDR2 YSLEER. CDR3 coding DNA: TGCGCCAGCAGCCAAGTAGGAGCAGCCTATGGCTACACCTTC. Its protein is CASSQVGAAYGYTF.

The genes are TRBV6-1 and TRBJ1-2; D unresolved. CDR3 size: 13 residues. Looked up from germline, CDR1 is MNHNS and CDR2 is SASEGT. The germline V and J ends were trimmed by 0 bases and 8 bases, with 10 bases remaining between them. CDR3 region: CASSEAGVRGYTF. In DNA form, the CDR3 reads TGTGCCAGCAGTGAAGCCGGGGTACGGGGCTACACCTTC.

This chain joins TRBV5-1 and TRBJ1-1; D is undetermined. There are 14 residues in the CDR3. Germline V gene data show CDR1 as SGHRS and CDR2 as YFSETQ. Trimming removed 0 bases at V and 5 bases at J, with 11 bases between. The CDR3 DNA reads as TGCGCCAGCAGCTTGGGTGGGGTAAGAACTGAAGCTTTCTTT. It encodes CASSLGGVRTEAFF. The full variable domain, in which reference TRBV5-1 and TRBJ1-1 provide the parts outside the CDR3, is KAGVTQTPRYLIKTRGQQVTLSCSPISGHRSVSWYQQTPGQGLQFLFEYFSETQRNKGNFPGRFSGRQFSNSRSEMNVSTLELGDSALYLCASSLGGVRTEAFFGQGTRLTVV.

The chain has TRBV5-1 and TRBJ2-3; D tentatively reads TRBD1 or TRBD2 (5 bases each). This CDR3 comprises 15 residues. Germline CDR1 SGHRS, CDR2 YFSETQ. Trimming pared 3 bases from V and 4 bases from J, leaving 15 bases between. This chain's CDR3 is CASSYGAWGSDTQYF. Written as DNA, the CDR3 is TGCGCCAGCAGCTACGGGGCCTGGGGGTCAGATACGCAGTATTTT.

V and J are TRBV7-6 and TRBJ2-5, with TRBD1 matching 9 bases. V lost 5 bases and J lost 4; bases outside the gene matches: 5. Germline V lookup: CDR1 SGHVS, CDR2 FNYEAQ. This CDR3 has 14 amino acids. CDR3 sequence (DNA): TGTGCCAGCAGCCGGACAGGGGAAGGAGAGACCCAGTACTTC. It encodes CASSRTGEGETQYF.

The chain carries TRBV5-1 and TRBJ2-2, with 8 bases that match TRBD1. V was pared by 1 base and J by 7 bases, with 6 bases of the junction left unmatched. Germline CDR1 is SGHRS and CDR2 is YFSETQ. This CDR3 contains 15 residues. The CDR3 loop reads CASSLSWTGNGELFF. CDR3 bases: TGCGCCAGCAGCTTGAGTTGGACAGGGAACGGGGAGCTGTTTTTT.

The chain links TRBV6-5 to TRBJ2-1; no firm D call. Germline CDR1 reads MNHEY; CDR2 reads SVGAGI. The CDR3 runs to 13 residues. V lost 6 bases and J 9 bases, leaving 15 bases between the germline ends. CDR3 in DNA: TGTGCCAGCAGCCCCAGGCGCTCGGGTGAGCAGTTCTTC. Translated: CASSPRRSGEQFF.

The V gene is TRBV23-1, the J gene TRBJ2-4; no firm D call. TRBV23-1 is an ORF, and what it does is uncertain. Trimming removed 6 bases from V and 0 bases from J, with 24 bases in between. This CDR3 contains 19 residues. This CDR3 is CASSPGFSQENLAKNIQYF. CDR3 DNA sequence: TGCGCCAGCAGCCCCGGGTTCTCGCAGGAGAACCTAGCCAAAAACATTCAGTACTTC.

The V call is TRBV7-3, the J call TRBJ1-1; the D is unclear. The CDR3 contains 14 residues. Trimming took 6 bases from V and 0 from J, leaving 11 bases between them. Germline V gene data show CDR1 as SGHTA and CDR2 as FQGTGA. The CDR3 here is CASRADPLNTEAFF. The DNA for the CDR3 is TGTGCCAGCAGAGCCGACCCATTGAACACTGAAGCTTTCTTT.

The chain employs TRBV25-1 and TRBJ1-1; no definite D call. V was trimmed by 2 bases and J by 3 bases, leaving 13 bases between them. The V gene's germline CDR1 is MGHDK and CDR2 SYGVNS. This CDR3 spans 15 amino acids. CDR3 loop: CASSEALKGDTEAFF. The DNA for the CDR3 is TGTGCCAGCAGTGAAGCTCTTAAGGGTGACACTGAAGCTTTCTTT. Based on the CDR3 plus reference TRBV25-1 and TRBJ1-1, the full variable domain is EADIYQTPRYLVIGTGKKITLECSQTMGHDKMYWYQQDPGMELHLIHYSYGVNSTEKGDLSSESTVSRIRTEHFPLTLESARPSHTSQYLCASSEALKGDTEAFFGQGTRLTVV.

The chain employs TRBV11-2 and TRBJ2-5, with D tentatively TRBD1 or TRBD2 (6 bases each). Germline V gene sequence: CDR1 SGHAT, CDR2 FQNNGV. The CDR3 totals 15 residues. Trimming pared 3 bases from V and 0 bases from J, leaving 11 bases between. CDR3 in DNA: TGTGCCAGCAGCTTGAGGGGGGTGTACCAAGAGACCCAGTACTTC. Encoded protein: CASSLRGVYQETQYF.

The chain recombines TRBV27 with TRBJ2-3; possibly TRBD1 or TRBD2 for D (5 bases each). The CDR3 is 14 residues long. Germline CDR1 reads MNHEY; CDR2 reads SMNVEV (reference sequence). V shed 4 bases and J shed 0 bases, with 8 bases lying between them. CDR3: CASSYRDSTDTQYF. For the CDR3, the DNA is TGTGCCAGCAGTTACCGGGACAGCACAGATACGCAGTATTTT.

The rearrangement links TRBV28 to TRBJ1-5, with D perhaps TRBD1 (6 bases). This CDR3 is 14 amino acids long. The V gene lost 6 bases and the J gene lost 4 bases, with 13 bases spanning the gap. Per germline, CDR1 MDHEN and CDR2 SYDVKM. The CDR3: CASSRGHINQPQHF. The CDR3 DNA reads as TGTGCCAGCAGCCGGGGACACATTAATCAGCCCCAGCATTTT.

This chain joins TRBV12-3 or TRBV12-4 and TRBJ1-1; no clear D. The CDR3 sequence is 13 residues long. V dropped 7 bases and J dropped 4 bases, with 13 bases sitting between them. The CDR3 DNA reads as TGTGCCAGCACCTGGAATGCTCGCACTGAAGCTTTCTTT. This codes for CASTWNARTEAFF.

CDR3: CASSLTGANVLTF. In DNA form, the CDR3 reads TGTGCCAGCAGCTTAACTGGGGCCAACGTCCTGACTTTC. The genes are TRBV7-2 and TRBJ2-6; D remains ambiguous. V was pared by 2 bases and J by 2 bases, with 1 base between. CDR1 is SGHTA and CDR2 is FQGNSA in the germline V gene. CDR3 length equals 13 residues.

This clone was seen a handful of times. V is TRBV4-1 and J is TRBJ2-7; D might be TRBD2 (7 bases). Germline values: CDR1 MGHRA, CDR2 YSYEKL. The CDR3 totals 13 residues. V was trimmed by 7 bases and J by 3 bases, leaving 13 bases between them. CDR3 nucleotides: TGCGCCAGCACCGCGGGGGCCCACTACGAGCAGTACGTC. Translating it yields CASTAGAHYEQYV.

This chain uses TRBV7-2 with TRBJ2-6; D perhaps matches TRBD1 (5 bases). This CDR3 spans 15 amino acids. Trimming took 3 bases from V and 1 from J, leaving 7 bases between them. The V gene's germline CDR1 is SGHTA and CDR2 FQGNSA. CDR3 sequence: CASSFSGSGANVLTF. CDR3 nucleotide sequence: TGTGCCAGCAGCTTTTCAGGGTCTGGGGCCAACGTCCTGACTTTC. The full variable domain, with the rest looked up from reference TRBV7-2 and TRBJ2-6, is GAGVSQSPSNKVTEKGKDVELRCDPISGHTALYWYRQSLGQGLEFLIYFQGNSAPDKSGLPSDRFSAERTGGSVSTLTIQRTQQEDSAVYLCASSFSGSGANVLTFGAGSRLTVL.

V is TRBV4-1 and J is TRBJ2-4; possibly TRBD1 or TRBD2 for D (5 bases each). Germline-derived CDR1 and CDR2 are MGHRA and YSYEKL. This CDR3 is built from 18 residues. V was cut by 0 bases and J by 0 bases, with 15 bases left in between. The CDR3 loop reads CASSQEGVGDLAKNIQYF. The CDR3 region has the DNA TGCGCCAGCAGCCAAGAGGGGGTGGGGGATTTAGCCAAAAACATTCAGTACTTC.

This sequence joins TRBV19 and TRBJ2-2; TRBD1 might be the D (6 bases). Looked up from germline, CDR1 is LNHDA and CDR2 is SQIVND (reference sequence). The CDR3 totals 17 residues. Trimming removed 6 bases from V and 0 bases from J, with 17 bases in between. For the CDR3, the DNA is TGTGCCAGTAGCCCCTCCGGACAGCCGACGAACACCGGGGAGCTGTTTTTT. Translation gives CASSPSGQPTNTGELFF.

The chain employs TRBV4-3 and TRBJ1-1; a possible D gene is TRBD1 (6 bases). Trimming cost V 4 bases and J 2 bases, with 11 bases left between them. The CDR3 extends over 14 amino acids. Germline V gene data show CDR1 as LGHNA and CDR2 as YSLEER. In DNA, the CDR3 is TGCGCCAGCAGCCGCCAACAGGGTAACACTGAAGCTTTCTTT. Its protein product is CASSRQQGNTEAFF.

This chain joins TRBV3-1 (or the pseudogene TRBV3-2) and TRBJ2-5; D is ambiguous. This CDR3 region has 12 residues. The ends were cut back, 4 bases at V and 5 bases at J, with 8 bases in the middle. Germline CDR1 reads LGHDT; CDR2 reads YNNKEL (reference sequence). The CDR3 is CASSLNLETQYF. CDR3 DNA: TGTGCCAGCAGCCTTAACCTGGAGACCCAGTACTTC.

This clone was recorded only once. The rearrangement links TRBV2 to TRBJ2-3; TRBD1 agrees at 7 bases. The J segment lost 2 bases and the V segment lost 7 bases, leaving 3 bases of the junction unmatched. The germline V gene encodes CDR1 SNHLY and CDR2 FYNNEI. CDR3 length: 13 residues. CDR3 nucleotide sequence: TGTGCCAGCACGGGACAGACCACAGATACGCAGTATTTT. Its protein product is CASTGQTTDTQYF.

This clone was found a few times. The CDR3 spells CASSPRVVRVSQVDTIYF. For the CDR3, the DNA is TGTGCCAGCAGCCCCCGCGTTGTCAGGGTTAGTCAGGTGGACACCATATATTTT. The V call is TRBV7-8, the J call TRBJ1-3, with D possibly TRBD1 on 5 matching bases. Trimming removed 5 bases from V and 8 bases from J, with 28 bases in between. Germline CDR1 and CDR2: SGHVS and FQNEAQ. The CDR3 is 18 amino acids.

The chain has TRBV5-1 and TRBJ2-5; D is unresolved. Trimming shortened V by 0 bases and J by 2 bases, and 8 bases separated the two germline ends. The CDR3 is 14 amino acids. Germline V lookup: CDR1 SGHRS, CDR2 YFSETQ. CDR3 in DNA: TGCGCCAGCAGCTTGGTGCCTGTTCAAGAGACCCAGTACTTC. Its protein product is CASSLVPVQETQYF.

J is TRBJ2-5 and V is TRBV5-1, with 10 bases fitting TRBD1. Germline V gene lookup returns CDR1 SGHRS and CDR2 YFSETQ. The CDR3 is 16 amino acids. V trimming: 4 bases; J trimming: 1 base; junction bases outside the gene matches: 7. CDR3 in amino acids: CASSTNRDRGQETQYF. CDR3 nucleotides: TGCGCCAGCAGCACAAACCGGGACAGGGGCCAAGAGACCCAGTACTTC.